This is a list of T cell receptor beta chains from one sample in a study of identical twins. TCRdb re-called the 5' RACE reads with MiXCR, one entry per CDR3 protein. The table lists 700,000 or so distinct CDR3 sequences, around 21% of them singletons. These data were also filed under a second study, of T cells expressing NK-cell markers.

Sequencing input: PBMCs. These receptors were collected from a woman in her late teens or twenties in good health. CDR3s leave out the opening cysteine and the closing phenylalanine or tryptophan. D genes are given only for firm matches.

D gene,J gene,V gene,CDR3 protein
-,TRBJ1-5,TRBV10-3,AISRSGTSGTSNQPQH
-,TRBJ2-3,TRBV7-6,ASSSSRPSYDTQY
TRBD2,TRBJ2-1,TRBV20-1,SARDPASGDNEQF
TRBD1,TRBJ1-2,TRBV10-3,AIGRGQGAYGYT
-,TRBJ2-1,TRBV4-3,ASSLIRDFEQF
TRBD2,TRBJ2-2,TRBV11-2,ASSLELAGRAANTGELF
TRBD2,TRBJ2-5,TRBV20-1,SARGLDQETQY
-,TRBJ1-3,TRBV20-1,SARIRALGDTIY
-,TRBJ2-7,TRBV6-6,ATVDRPYEQY
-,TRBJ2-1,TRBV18,ASSPSDFYNEQF
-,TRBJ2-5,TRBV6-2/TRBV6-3,ASSPGAHYGLETQY
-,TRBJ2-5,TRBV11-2,ASSLVWEYGTQY
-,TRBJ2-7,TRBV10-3,AIRGGFEPY
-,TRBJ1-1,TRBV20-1,SASKLNTEAF
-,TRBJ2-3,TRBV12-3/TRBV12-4,ASSPQTDTQY
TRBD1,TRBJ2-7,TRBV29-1,SVRDRDEQY
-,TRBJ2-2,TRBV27,ASSFGTSNTGELF
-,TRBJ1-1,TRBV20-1,SARMGGMNTEAF
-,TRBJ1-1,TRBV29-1,SVLGGASVNTEAF
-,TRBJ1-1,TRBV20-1,SATGGGPNTEAF
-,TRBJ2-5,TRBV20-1,SASPGWGETQY
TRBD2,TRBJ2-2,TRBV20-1,SAPGTSEAGELF
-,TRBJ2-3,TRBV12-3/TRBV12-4,ASRRGPADTQY
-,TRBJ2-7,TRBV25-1,ASSEYGSSHEQY
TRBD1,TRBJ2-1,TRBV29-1,SVGRTGPQNEQF
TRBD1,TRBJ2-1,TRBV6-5,ASSYRGQGELGDEQF
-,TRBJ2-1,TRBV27,ASSHSYGGSYEQF
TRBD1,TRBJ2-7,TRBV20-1,SARGRGHGYEQY
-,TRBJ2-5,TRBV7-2,ASSLAWVDQETQY
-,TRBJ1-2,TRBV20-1,SARGGGSDYGYT
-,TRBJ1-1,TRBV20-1,SARGTDRNEAF
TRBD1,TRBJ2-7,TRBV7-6,ASSLSPTGTYEQY
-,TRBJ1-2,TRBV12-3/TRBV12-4,ASARVANYGYT
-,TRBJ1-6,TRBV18,ASSLSGYNSPLH
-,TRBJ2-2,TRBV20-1,SARSPRTANTGELF
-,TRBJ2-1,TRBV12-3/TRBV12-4,ASSLLKLIWPRGYNEQF
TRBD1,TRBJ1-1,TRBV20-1,SAATGVAF
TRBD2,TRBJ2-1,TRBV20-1,SAKLAGGPIAQF
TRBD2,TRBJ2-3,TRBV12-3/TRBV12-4,ASSGLAGGQDTQY